This record covers a single T cell receptor (beta chain). As yet, its antigen is unknown. PCR was performed using 60 Vbeta and 13 Jbeta primers. The protocol was immunoSEQ multiplex PCR, while the TCRdb copy is restricted to in-frame clones and leaves out a portion. The data contain around 90,000 clones, about two thirds of them singletons. This specimen comes from a study of cytomegalovirus exposure and HLA in healthy donors. Points from the study as a whole: The likely origin of a cluster of highly shared sequence variants was a sequencing artifact. There were three CMV-associated chains whose specificity for CMV antigens was confirmed in vitro. 164 TCR beta chains were listed as cytomegalovirus-associated. In a later analysis, HLA-associated TCR beta chains were more clonally expanded than equally common others.

This CDR3 comprises 15 residues. The V gene's germline CDR1 is SGHAT and CDR2 FQNNGV. V shed 3 bases and J shed 5 bases, with 13 bases lying between them. Sequences were obtained from PBMCs. The TCR comes from a human donor in good health. The J gene is TRBJ2-2, the V gene TRBV11-2; D possibly corresponds to TRBD2 (6 bases). This CDR3 reads CASSLISGRTGELFF. The CDR3 DNA reads as TGTGCCAGCAGCTTGATATCAGGGAGGACCGGGGAGCTGTTTTTT.